This entry lists 10 T cell receptor beta chains sequenced from one sample in a study of T-cell memory formation after mild COVID-19. TCRdb ran MiXCR on the 5' RACE reads and lists one entry per CDR3 protein. Of under 600,000 distinct CDR3 sequences listed, 20% to 25% were seen once; the top ten hold 7% to 9%. Sequenced sample: PBMCs or a T cell subset sorted from them (not recorded which). The receptors here all came from an adult woman who had mild COVID-19 (a few samples of this study predate the infection). Cell type and time point are not known.

This clonotype was seen a handful of times. The chain uses TRBV24-1 and TRBJ2-1, with unresolved D. V was clipped by 3 bases and J by 10 bases, with 12 bases between them. This CDR3 region has 13 residues. CDR1 KGHDR and CDR2 SFDVKD come from the germline V gene. The CDR3 DNA reads TGTGCCACCAGTGATCCGACATTTATAGAGCAGTTCTTC. It translates to CATSDPTFIEQFF.

This clonotype was observed many times. V gene TRBV3-1 combines with J gene TRBJ1-4, with a weak D call TRBD1 (5 bases). Trimming shortened V by 4 bases and J by 5 bases, and 17 bases separated the two germline ends. Germline-derived CDR1 and CDR2 are LGHDT and YNNKEL (reference sequence). The CDR3 sequence is 16 residues long. CDR3 loop: CASSPQTTGRNEKLFF. CDR3 bases: TGTGCCAGCAGCCCGCAAACTACGGGGCGAAATGAAAAACTGTTTTTT. The full variable domain, its missing parts supplied by reference TRBV3-1 and TRBJ1-4, is DTAVSQTPKYLVTQMGNDKSIKCEQNLGHDTMYWYKQDSKKFLKIMFSYNNKELIINETVPNRFSPKSPDKAHLNLHINSLELGDSAVYFCASSPQTTGRNEKLFFGSGTQLSVL.

This sequence joins TRBV6-2 or TRBV6-3 and TRBJ2-7, with D perhaps TRBD2 (5 bases). Trimming cost V 7 bases and J 2 bases, with 21 bases left between them. Germline V CDR1 and CDR2: MNHEY, SVGEGT. This CDR3 contains 16 residues. CDR3 DNA: TGTGCCAGCACTCACCCCCGGGTGTCGGGGACCTACGAGCAGTACTTC. Its protein product is CASTHPRVSGTYEQYF.

To note about this clonotype: A read error may be the cause here, since a much bigger clone is one base away. The CDR3 coding sequence is TGTGCCAGCAGCCAAGGGATAGTCTACAATGAGCAGTTCTTC. Translation gives CASSQGIVYNEQFF. The V call is TRBV3-1, the J call TRBJ2-1, with unresolved D. The CDR3 sequence is 14 residues long. Germline loops: CDR1 LGHDT, CDR2 YNNKEL (reference sequence). The V gene lost 1 base and the J gene lost 3 bases, with 7 bases spanning the gap.

This sequence joins TRBV20-1 and TRBJ1-1; 7 bases agree with TRBD1. The CDR3 has 13 residues. Germline CDR1 is DFQATT and CDR2 is SNEGSKA (reference sequence). Trimming at V came to 3 bases and at J to 4 bases, leaving 5 bases not matched to a gene. In nucleotides, the CDR3 is TGCAGTGCTAGTCGATACAGGGGCACTGAAGCTTTCTTT. Translation: CSASRYRGTEAFF.

V and J are TRBV12-3 or TRBV12-4 and TRBJ1-1, with a possible D match to TRBD1 (5 bases). CDR3 size: 13 residues. V shed 6 bases and J shed 1 base, with 9 bases lying between them. The CDR3 nucleotides read TGTGCCAGCAGGGACACCGAGAACACTGAAGCTTTCTTT. It encodes CASRDTENTEAFF.

The chain links TRBV20-1 to TRBJ2-2; 10 bases fit TRBD2. Germline V gene lookup returns CDR1 DFQATT and CDR2 SNEGSKA (reference sequence). The CDR3 consists of 16 residues. V lost 0 bases, J lost 6 bases, and 7 bases stayed unmatched. The CDR3 DNA reads as TGCAGTGCTAGAGATTGGGCTAGCGGGAGCCCCGGGGAGCTGTTTTTT. This codes for CSARDWASGSPGELFF.

This clonotype showed up just a few times. The rearrangement joins TRBV20-1 to TRBJ2-5, with D perhaps TRBD1 (5 bases). In germline, CDR1 is DFQATT, CDR2 SNEGSKA (reference sequence). V lost 1 base to trimming and J lost 1 base, with 13 bases between them. This CDR3 region has 15 residues. The CDR3 DNA reads TGCAGTGCTAGAGGGGCTATAGACAGCCAAGAGACCCAGTACTTC. This codes for CSARGAIDSQETQYF.

The V call is TRBV5-1, the J call TRBJ2-7; TRBD2 matches 8 bases. Germline V lookup: CDR1 SGHRS, CDR2 YFSETQ. Germline trimming cut 4 bases from V and 3 bases from J; bases unmatched to any gene: 3. This CDR3 is 13 amino acids long. CDR3 in amino acids: CASSDGTSYEQYF. CDR3 sequence (DNA): TGCGCCAGCAGCGACGGGACTAGCTACGAGCAGTACTTC. Drawing the rest from reference TRBV5-1 and TRBJ2-7, the complete variable domain is KAGVTQTPRYLIKTRGQQVTLSCSPISGHRSVSWYQQTPGQGLQFLFEYFSETQRNKGNFPGRFSGRQFSNSRSEMNVSTLELGDSALYLCASSDGTSYEQYFGPGTRLTVT.

The chain joins TRBV5-1 to TRBJ2-5, with D possibly TRBD1 on 5 matching bases. CDR3 length: 13 residues. Germline V gene sequence: CDR1 SGHRS, CDR2 YFSETQ. V dropped 0 bases and J dropped 6 bases, with 9 bases sitting between them. CDR3 residues: CASSLGQRKTQYF. CDR3 DNA: TGCGCCAGCAGCTTGGGACAGAGAAAGACCCAGTACTTC.